The clone carrying this T cell receptor (beta chain) was found once. Other DNA sequences in this sample translate to the same CDR3. The record originates from a study of T cell changes during pregnancy in multiple sclerosis. Clones were sequenced by immunoSEQ multiplex PCR, and TCRdb holds only the in-frame ones, with some missing. This repertoire shows about 36,000 clones, 80% to 95% found once; its top ten account for about 0.42%. This CDR3 region has 15 residues. Germline V gives CDR1 MGHRA, CDR2 YSYEKL. After removal of 1 base from V and 5 bases from J, the junction contained 5 bases not matched to a gene.

The chain carries TRBV4-1 and TRBJ2-5; 9 bases fit TRBD2. The source is a female donor in good health, enrolled as a control in a pregnancy study. This specimen consisted of CD4+ T cells from peripheral blood mononuclear cells, obtained in the third trimester of pregnancy. CDR3 in DNA: TGCGCCAGCAGCCAAGGAGCGGGGGGCAGGGAGACCCAGTACTTC. Its translation is CASSQGAGGRETQYF.